This T cell receptor beta chain was found in a study of a mutant IDH1 vaccine in newly diagnosed glioma. Overall study context: Mean patient age was around 40 years; approximately 60% were male and about 40% female.

The V gene end was trimmed by 5 bases and the J gene end by 5 bases; junction bases not matched to a gene: 12. There are 16 residues in the CDR3. Germline V gene data show CDR1 as SGHTA and CDR2 as FQGNSA. Time point described: week 47, end of study. A single vaccine dose contained 300 ug of mutant IDH1 20-mer peptide, and topical imiquimod was used with it. Assay: immunoSEQ multiplex PCR; the TCRdb copy retains only in-frame clones and omits some. In the table there are about 94,000 clones, approximately 89% of which are singletons. As to this clone: What it binds is unknown.

This receptor was obtained from a woman in her forties or fifties with glioma. The J gene is TRBJ2-5, the V gene TRBV7-2; 9 bases are a match to TRBD2. The sample was PBMCs, taken from a glioma patient whose treatment included an IDH1 peptide vaccine. The DNA for the CDR3 is TGTGCCAGCAGCGCCCCACCGGGCGGGAGGGGGGAGACCCAGTACTTC. Amino acids: CASSAPPGGRGETQYF.